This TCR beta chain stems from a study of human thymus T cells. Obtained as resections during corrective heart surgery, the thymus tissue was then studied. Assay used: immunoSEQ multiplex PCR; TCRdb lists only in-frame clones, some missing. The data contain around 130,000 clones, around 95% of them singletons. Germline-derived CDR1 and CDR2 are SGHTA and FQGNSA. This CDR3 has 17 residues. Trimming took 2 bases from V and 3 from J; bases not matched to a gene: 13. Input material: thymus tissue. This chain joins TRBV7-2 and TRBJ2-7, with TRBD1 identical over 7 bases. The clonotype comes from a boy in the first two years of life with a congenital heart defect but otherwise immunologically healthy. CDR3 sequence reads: CASSLPVRAGTVYEQYF. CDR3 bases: TGTGCCAGCAGCTTACCCGTTAGGGCTGGGACAGTCTACGAGCAGTACTTC.